A selection of T cell receptor beta chains follows, all from one sample in a study of spatial heterogeneity in lung cancer. Using its own MiXCR run on the 5' RACE reads, TCRdb lists one record per CDR3 protein. The sample lists approximately 110,000 distinct CDR3 sequences, roughly a tenth occurring once. Sequences were derived from PBMCs, sampled at follow-up. The receptor set was obtained from a female donor with early-stage non-small cell lung cancer. The CDR3 runs from the conserved cysteine through the conserved F or W. Each record gives: V gene, J gene, clone size, D gene, CDR3 length, CDR3 protein, CDR3 DNA. The D gene is left open where the match is weak. The size of a clone is reported for some rows only, either as once, few or many, or as a class for expanded clones.

TRBV19	TRBJ2-1	many	.	16	CASGPLSYGYYNEQFF	TGTGCCAGTGGTCCCCTGAGTTACGGCTACTACAATGAGCAGTTCTTC
TRBV28	TRBJ1-4	few	.	13	CASNSYQEEKLFF	TGTGCCAGCAATTCCTACCAAGAGGAAAAACTGTTTTTT
TRBV20-1	TRBJ1-5	.	.	16	CSARDSGGTMNQPQHF	TGCAGTGCTAGAGATTCGGGGGGGACCATGAATCAGCCCCAGCATTTT
TRBV5-4	TRBJ2-1	many	TRBD2	16	CASSKTSGVSYNEQFF	TGTGCCAGCAGCAAGACTAGCGGGGTATCCTACAATGAGCAGTTCTTC
TRBV6-5	TRBJ1-3	few	.	16	CASSEYGLASGNTIYF	TGTGCCAGCAGTGAATATGGACTCGCCTCTGGAAACACCATATATTTT
TRBV5-1	TRBJ2-3	many	TRBD2	16	CASSLGTSGSTDTQYF	TGCGCCAGCAGCCTGGGGACTAGCGGGAGCACAGATACGCAGTATTTT
TRBV28	TRBJ2-7	few	TRBD1	15	CASSATGTGAYEQYF	TGTGCCAGCAGTGCAACCGGGACAGGGGCCTACGAGCAGTACTTC
TRBV6-5	TRBJ1-1	.	.	17	CASSYSSGGSLNTEAFF	TGTGCCAGCAGTTACTCGAGCGGGGGTTCCTTGAACACTGAAGCTTTCTTT
TRBV24-1	TRBJ2-5	few	TRBD2	15	CATSDLTGGGETQYF	TGTGCCACCAGTGATTTGACGGGGGGTGGAGAGACCCAGTACTTC
TRBV12-3/TRBV12-4	TRBJ2-1	many	.	13	CASSPVSYNEQFF	TGTGCCAGCAGTCCGGTATCCTACAATGAGCAGTTCTTC
TRBV14	TRBJ1-6	few	.	14	CASSRDFYNSPLHF	TGTGCCAGCAGCAGGGACTTCTATAATTCACCCCTCCACTTT
TRBV12-3/TRBV12-4	TRBJ2-1	.	TRBD1	15	CASMLDRGFYNEQFF	TGTGCCAGCATGTTGGACAGGGGCTTCTACAATGAGCAGTTCTTC
TRBV23-1	TRBJ2-1	few	TRBD2	22	CASSQSPSSGSWRWLTTNEQFF	TGCGCCAGCAGTCAATCGCCCTCTAGCGGGAGTTGGCGCTGGTTAACCACCAATGAGCAGTTCTTC
TRBV5-1	TRBJ2-7	.	.	15	CASSLARTAGYEQYF	TGCGCCAGCAGCTTGGCAAGGACGGCCGGGTACGAGCAGTACTTC
TRBV11-1	TRBJ2-1	.	TRBD1	16	CASSFEDRAIYNEQFF	TGTGCCAGCAGCTTCGAAGACAGGGCCATCTACAATGAGCAGTTCTTC
TRBV28	TRBJ2-1	.	TRBD2	15	CASSSSAGANDEQFF	TGTGCCAGCAGTTCCTCAGCGGGAGCCAACGATGAGCAGTTCTTC
TRBV20-1	TRBJ1-1	few	.	11	CSARRTGRRFF	TGCAGTGCTAGACGTACAGGAAGACGCTTCTTT
TRBV20-1	TRBJ2-2	few	.	15	CSARSGTANTGELFF	TGCAGTGCTAGGAGCGGGACAGCGAACACCGGGGAGCTGTTTTTT
TRBV3-1	TRBJ1-6	few	.	14	CASSLSDFGSPLHF	TGTGCCAGCAGCCTTAGTGACTTCGGTTCACCCCTCCACTTT
TRBV5-4	TRBJ2-5	many	TRBD1	14	CASSPRTGQETQYF	TGTGCCAGCAGCCCGCGGACAGGGCAAGAGACCCAGTACTTC
TRBV7-9	TRBJ1-5	.	TRBD1	15	CASSRGQGANQPQHF	TGTGCCAGCAGTCGAGGACAGGGGGCGAATCAGCCCCAGCATTTT
TRBV28	TRBJ2-7	many	.	15	CASSSDQTPFYEQYF	TGTGCCAGCAGTTCGGACCAAACCCCCTTCTACGAGCAGTACTTC
TRBV20-1	TRBJ2-5	few	TRBD1	12	CSAGTGQETQYF	TGCAGTGCCGGGACAGGGCAAGAGACCCAGTACTTC
TRBV12-3/TRBV12-4	TRBJ2-3	.	TRBD2	14	CASRPTSGTDTQYF	TGTGCCAGCAGGCCGACTAGCGGGACGGATACGCAGTATTTT
TRBV21-1	TRBJ1-1	.	.	15	CASSRADRAGTEAFF	TGTGCCAGCAGCAGGGCGGACAGGGCCGGCACTGAAGCTTTCTTT
TRBV24-1	TRBJ2-1	.	.	15	CATSDWQVLDNEQFF	TGTGCCACCAGTGATTGGCAGGTCCTTGATAATGAGCAGTTCTTC
TRBV6-5	TRBJ1-6	.	.	13	CASRLRDFLPLHF	TGTGCCAGCAGACTCCGGGACTTTTTACCCCTCCACTTT
TRBV6-4	TRBJ2-1	.	TRBD1	16	CASSPGWDRGIYEQFF	TGTGCCAGCAGTCCCGGGTGGGACAGGGGTATCTATGAGCAGTTCTTC
TRBV18	TRBJ2-3	few	.	14	CASSPRQIPDTQYF	TGTGCCAGCTCACCCCGACAGATACCAGATACGCAGTATTTT
TRBV7-6	TRBJ2-1	.	.	16	CASSPRRGAGYNEQFF	TGTGCCAGCAGCCCTAGAAGGGGAGCGGGTTACAATGAGCAGTTCTTC
TRBV25-1	TRBJ1-1	many	.	15	CASSEYGSLNTEAFF	TGTGCCAGCAGTGAATATGGCAGCTTGAACACTGAAGCTTTCTTT
TRBV7-2	TRBJ1-2	.	.	14	CASSLVEGDRGYTF	TGTGCCAGCAGCTTAGTGGAGGGGGACCGTGGCTACACCTTC
TRBV24-1	TRBJ2-4	many	.	11	CATKVMDIQYF	TGTGCCACAAAAGTAATGGACATTCAGTACTTC
TRBV10-2	TRBJ1-4	many	.	13	CASRDPGGEKLFF	TGCGCCAGCAGGGATCCCGGGGGTGAAAAACTGTTTTTT
TRBV5-1	TRBJ2-1	few	.	15	CASSAAAIKSDEQFF	TGCGCCAGCAGCGCGGCGGCTATCAAAAGCGATGAGCAGTTCTTC
TRBV28	TRBJ2-1	many	TRBD1	15	CASSPGTGGYNEQFF	TGTGCCAGCAGTCCCGGGACAGGGGGCTACAATGAGCAGTTCTTC
TRBV7-9	TRBJ2-3	.	TRBD2	18	CASSLPASGSLGPDTQYF	TGTGCCAGCAGCTTACCTGCTAGCGGGAGTTTGGGTCCAGATACGCAGTATTTT
TRBV5-1	TRBJ1-1	many	TRBD1	13	CASSLDRGVEAFF	TGCGCCAGCAGCTTGGACAGGGGGGTTGAAGCTTTCTTT
TRBV7-8	TRBJ2-1	many	TRBD1	15	CASSHPGQGRNEQFF	TGTGCCAGCAGCCATCCGGGACAGGGCCGGAATGAGCAGTTCTTC
TRBV6-5	TRBJ2-1	.	TRBD2	18	CASSYSKPGTSGVGEQFF	TGTGCCAGCAGTTACTCCAAACCCGGGACTAGCGGGGTAGGTGAGCAGTTCTTC
TRBV6-4	TRBJ2-5	.	TRBD2	15	CASRRLAGVGETQYF	TGTGCCAGCAGAAGACTAGCGGGAGTGGGCGAGACCCAGTACTTC
TRBV7-2	TRBJ1-1	many	.	15	CASSLTTERRTEAFF	TGTGCCAGCAGCCTCACCACTGAACGGCGAACTGAAGCTTTCTTT
TRBV18	TRBJ1-5	few	TRBD1	14	CASSLTGGNQPQHF	TGTGCCAGCTCACTTACAGGGGGCAATCAGCCCCAGCATTTT
TRBV5-5	TRBJ1-3	.	.	16	CASSLSTESSGNTIYF	TGTGCCAGCAGCTTGTCTACAGAGAGCTCTGGAAACACCATATATTTT
TRBV10-3	TRBJ1-5	many	TRBD1	13	CAIQGDINQPQHF	TGTGCCATACAGGGGGACATCAATCAGCCCCAGCATTTT
TRBV12-3/TRBV12-4	TRBJ2-1	few	.	13	CASSLQENNEQFF	TGTGCCAGCAGTTTACAGGAAAACAATGAGCAGTTCTTC
TRBV12-3/TRBV12-4	TRBJ2-3	.	.	15	CASSSAGRPPDTQYF	TGTGCCAGCAGTTCCGCAGGTAGACCCCCAGATACGCAGTATTTT
TRBV9	TRBJ2-5	few	TRBD1	16	CASSAGKGQSKETQYF	TGTGCCAGCAGCGCAGGGAAGGGACAGAGTAAAGAGACCCAGTACTTC
TRBV2	TRBJ2-5	.	TRBD1	15	CATGHQMDRPETQYF	TGTGCCACCGGTCACCAGATGGACAGGCCAGAGACCCAGTACTTC
TRBV5-1	TRBJ1-3	few	.	16	CASSQQGLGSGNTIYF	TGCGCCAGCAGTCAGCAGGGGCTGGGCTCTGGAAACACCATATATTTT
TRBV7-2	TRBJ2-4	few	.	15	CASSQDSLAKNIQYF	TGTGCCAGCAGCCAGGACAGCCTAGCCAAAAACATTCAGTACTTC
TRBV4-2	TRBJ1-2	.	.	15	CASSQDRGGAYGYTF	TGTGCCAGCAGCCAAGATCGCGGGGGCGCCTATGGCTACACCTTC
TRBV9	TRBJ2-1	.	TRBD2	15	CASSVTSDSYNEQFF	TGTGCCAGCAGCGTAACTAGCGACTCCTACAATGAGCAGTTCTTC